Listed here is a single T cell receptor (beta chain). The antigen is not known. V lost 1 base and J lost 5, with 14 bases in between. The CDR3 has 14 amino acids. In germline, CDR1 is SQVTM, CDR2 ANQGSEA. Following RNA extraction, reverse transcription yielded cDNA that acted as the sequencing template. Sequencing was performed with immunoSEQ multiplex PCR; in TCRdb, only in-frame clones are kept and a portion is missing. In the table there are 100,000 to 150,000 clones, roughly 50% of which are singletons. These data originate in a study of CD8+ T cells in alopecia areata. Overall study results and limits: Against the mouse data, patients shared TCRs less clearly, possibly for HLA reasons.

The sequence came from a human donor with alopecia areata. Sequenced input: NKG2D-low CD8+ T cells sorted from blood. V gene TRBV29-1 combines with J gene TRBJ2-5; a possible D gene is TRBD1 (5 bases). CDR3 DNA sequence: TGCAGCGTTGAAGGACGGGCAGGGCGGGAGACCCAGTACTTC. This gives the protein CSVEGRAGRETQYF.